This T cell receptor beta chain was observed in a study of cytomegalovirus exposure and HLA in healthy donors. Study observations and caveats: In the roughly 130 validation repertoires, a later analysis found that first-cohort TCR clusters tended to co-occur. Three CMV-associated chains proved CMV antigen-specific in vitro. Cytomegalovirus-associated TCR beta chains were listed, numbering 150 to 200.

Notes on this clone: Its antigen is currently unknown.

V lost 3 bases and J lost 2; bases outside the gene matches: 13. CDR1 and CDR2 (germline): SGDLS, YYNGEE. The CDR3 totals 18 residues. The protocol was immunoSEQ multiplex PCR, while the TCRdb copy is restricted to in-frame clones and leaves out a portion. Of approximately 300,000 clones in the sample, just over 85% were seen once. The sequence derives from a young woman in good health and CMV-seronegative. Sequenced: PBMCs. This rearrangement joins TRBV9 to TRBJ2-7; TRBD1 matches at 11 bases. The CDR3 coding sequence is TGTGCCAGCAGCGCAAATCCGGGACAGGGGGTTCGGGCCTACGAGCAGTACTTC. As protein: CASSANPGQGVRAYEQYF.